This entry describes one T cell receptor (beta chain). Its antigen is as yet unknown. Every bit of the isolated RNA underwent reverse transcription, so sequencing read expressed TCRB transcripts. The table came from immunoSEQ multiplex PCR; TCRdb's copy has only in-frame clones and leaves some out. The table lists a few hundred thousand clones, over 8.5% of them singletons. The sample comes from a study of beta chain features in type 1 diabetes. Regarding the study as a whole: Patients with Type 1 diabetes showed moderately but significantly shorter TCRB CDR3s in all four CD4+ subsets.

This CDR3 region has 16 residues. The V segment lost 4 bases and the J segment 5 bases; nucleotides outside the gene matches: 6. The V gene's germline CDR1 is SGHAT and CDR2 FQNNGV. This sequence originates from a man aged 25-40 years with type 1 diabetes. Material: central memory CD4+ T cells from blood. The chain employs TRBV11-2 and TRBJ2-1; 12 bases fit TRBD2. In nucleotides, the CDR3 is TGTGCCAGCAGCTCATCCGGGACTAGCGGGCACAATGAGCAGTTCTTC. Amino acid sequence: CASSSSGTSGHNEQFF.